The 6 T cell receptor beta chains in this list originate from one sample, sequenced in a study of control samples from healthy donors and cancer patients. Method: immunoSEQ multiplex PCR; TCRdb's copy keeps in-frame clones and lacks some. Among over 90,000 clones listed, around 89% were seen once. The sample consisted of PBMCs. These receptors were taken from a man in his fifties or sixties with lung cancer.

The genes are TRBV2 and TRBJ1-1; the D gene is possibly TRBD1 (6 bases). V lost 6 bases and J 6 bases, leaving 11 bases between the germline ends. CDR1 SNHLY and CDR2 FYNNEI come from the germline V gene. The CDR3 covers 12 residues. CDR3 residues: CASSLGGPEAFF. As DNA, the CDR3 is TGTGCCAGCAGCCTTGGGGGCCCTGAAGCTTTCTTT.

The CDR3 DNA reads as TGTGCCAGTAGTATGGGGACAACTGATCAGCCCCAGCATTTT. Its protein product is CASSMGTTDQPQHF. The chain uses TRBV19 and TRBJ1-5; D perhaps matches TRBD1 (6 bases). From germline, CDR1 is LNHDA and CDR2 SQIVND (reference sequence). The CDR3 has 14 amino acids. Trimming cost V 3 bases and J 5 bases, with 11 bases left between them.

This clone was picked up one time. The chain recombines TRBV2 with TRBJ2-3; D perhaps matches TRBD1 (5 bases). The CDR3 totals 12 residues. CDR1 and CDR2 from the germline V gene are SNHLY and FYNNEI. The germline V and J ends were trimmed by 6 bases and 5 bases, with 9 bases remaining between them. CDR3 nucleotide sequence: TGTGCCAGCAGACTTACAGGAGATACGCAGTATTTT. It yields the protein CASRLTGDTQYF. The variable domain in full, completed from reference TRBV2 and TRBJ2-3, reads EPEVTQTPSHQVTQMGQEVILRCVPISNHLYFYWYRQILGQKVEFLVSFYNNEISEKSEIFDDQFSVERPDGSNFTLKIRSTKLEDSAMYFCASRLTGDTQYFGPGTRLTVL.

The chain has TRBV7-2 and TRBJ2-2, with TRBD1 as a possible D gene (6 bases). Trimming cost V 5 bases and J 3 bases, with 13 bases left between them. Germline V gene data show CDR1 as SGHTA and CDR2 as FQGNSA. The CDR3 runs 15 residues. In DNA form, the CDR3 reads TGTGCCAGCAGCCCGAGGACAGTGGACACCGGGGAGCTGTTTTTT. It encodes CASSPRTVDTGELFF.

The rearrangement joins TRBV14 to TRBJ1-4; no definite D call. CDR1 is SGHDN, CDR2 FVKESK, per germline. Trimming removed 2 bases from V and 10 bases from J, with 8 bases in between. This CDR3 is built from 12 residues. The CDR3 bases are TGTGCCAGCAGCCAAAGTCCGGCAAAACTGTTTTTT. Its protein product is CASSQSPAKLFF.

The J gene is TRBJ1-4, the V gene TRBV3-1 (or the pseudogene TRBV3-2); D gene uncertain. The V end lost 0 bases, the J end lost 5 bases, and 13 bases lay between the germline ends. CDR3 length equals 16 residues. In germline, CDR1 is LGHDT, CDR2 YNNKEL (reference sequence). CDR3 sequence reads: CASSQDIPGPNEKLFF. As DNA, the CDR3 is TGTGCCAGCAGCCAAGATATACCAGGCCCGAATGAAAAACTGTTTTTT.